The next 21 T cell receptor beta chains were all read from a single sample in a study of human T cells and chemical hapten exposure. Stated time point: patch test 1, 2 weeks after DPC sensitization. Sample treatment: therapeutic diphenylcyclopropenone sensitization with weekly scalp DPC. TCRdb re-analysed the RACE reads in MiXCR, keeping a single row per CDR3 protein. The data show 150,000 to 200,000 distinct CDR3 sequences, approximately 15% seen once. The source was whole blood, collected in connection with sensitization to the hapten diphenylcyclopropenone (DPC). The source is a woman aged 30 to 39 with alopecia areata. Some clones in this sample may be carry-over from other donors' samples.

This clonotype was observed once. The chain's CDR3 is CASSQDRQLHAGELFF. The CDR3 DNA reads TGCGCCAGCAGCCAAGATCGGCAGTTACACGCCGGGGAGCTGTTTTTT. V is TRBV4-3 and J is TRBJ2-2; D not certain. Between the trimmed V and J ends, which lost 0 bases and 6 bases, there was a span of 14 bases. The CDR3 has 16 residues. CDR1 is LGHNA and CDR2 is YSLEER in the germline V gene.

CDR3 protein: CASTRRRGLGEKLFF. The CDR3 nucleotides read TGTGCCAGCACCCGACGGCGGGGCTTAGGCGAAAAACTGTTTTTT. The V call is TRBV28, the J call TRBJ1-4; D perhaps matches TRBD1 (5 bases). The CDR3 loop spans 15 amino acids. V gave up 7 bases and J gave up 8 bases, with 20 bases separating them. The germline V gene has CDR1 MDHEN and CDR2 SYDVKM.

This rearrangement joins TRBV19 to TRBJ1-6, with D tentatively TRBD1 (5 bases). V shed 3 bases and J shed 0 bases, with 12 bases lying between them. Germline values: CDR1 LNHDA, CDR2 SQIVND (reference sequence). The CDR3 sequence is 17 residues long. The CDR3 reads CASSIRGWSSYNSPLHF. Here the CDR3 DNA reads TGTGCCAGTAGTATCCGGGGCTGGAGCTCCTATAATTCACCCCTCCACTTT.

This clonotype appeared a few times. The rearrangement links TRBV20-1 to TRBJ2-7, with D possibly being TRBD2 (6 bases). The CDR3 runs 14 residues. Trimming removed 1 base at V and 3 bases at J, with 13 bases between. The V gene's germline CDR1 is DFQATT and CDR2 SNEGSKA (reference sequence). The CDR3 region has the DNA TGCAGTGCTAGAGGGAGACTAGATCTCTACGAGCAGTACTTC. It translates to CSARGRLDLYEQYF.

The rearrangement joins TRBV5-1 to TRBJ2-1, with 7 bases fitting TRBD1. Per germline, CDR1 SGHRS and CDR2 YFSETQ. J lost 2 bases, V lost 4 bases, and 6 bases had no gene match. The CDR3 is made up of 15 amino acids. CDR3 sequence (DNA): TGCGCCAGCAGCCTCCGGACAGGCCCCTACAATGAGCAGTTCTTC. Its translation is CASSLRTGPYNEQFF.

The rearrangement links TRBV28 to TRBJ2-1, with TRBD2 matching 7 bases. Losses at the gene ends were 8 bases for V and 6 bases for J; bases not matched to a gene: 1. CDR1 is MDHEN and CDR2 is SYDVKM in the germline V gene. This CDR3 contains 11 residues. The CDR3: CASRGVNEQFF. The CDR3 DNA is TGTGCCAGCCGGGGGGTCAATGAGCAGTTCTTC.

For this clonotype: A read error may explain this, as a much larger clone is one base away. V and J are TRBV28 and TRBJ1-1; perhaps TRBD1 as D (6 bases). There are 13 residues in the CDR3. V was pared by 6 bases and J by 1 base, with 9 bases between. Germline V gene sequence: CDR1 MDHEN, CDR2 SYDVKM. The CDR3 DNA sequence: TGTGCCAGCAGGGCGGACAGGAACACTGAAGCTTTCTTT. This sequence encodes CASRADRNTEAFF.

This clonotype was counted a few times. V and J are TRBV29-1 and TRBJ2-5; 10 bases map to TRBD1. The CDR3 extends over 12 amino acids. Unmatched junction bases numbered 3, after V lost 6 bases and J lost 5 bases. The germline gives CDR1 SQVTM, CDR2 ANQGSEA. The CDR3 loop reads CSVTGGRETQYF. As DNA, the CDR3 is TGCAGCGTGACAGGGGGCAGGGAGACCCAGTACTTC. Complete variable domain (other parts from reference TRBV29-1 and TRBJ2-5): SAVISQKPSRDICQRGTSLTIQCQVDSQVTMMFWYRQQPGQSLTLIATANQGSEATYESGFVIDKFPISRPNLTFSTLTVSNMSPEDSSIYLCSVTGGRETQYFGPGTRLLVL.

This clonotype was observed many times. The rearrangement links TRBV7-9 to TRBJ1-4, with TRBD1 identical over 7 bases. Per germline, CDR1 SEHNR and CDR2 FQNEAQ (reference sequence). This CDR3 is 12 amino acids long. Germline trimming cut 11 bases from V and 7 bases from J; bases unmatched to any gene: 7. In nucleotides, the CDR3 is TGTGCCCCACGGGACAGAGTTGAAAAACTGTTTTTT. Translating it yields CAPRDRVEKLFF.

This clonotype showed up many times. The chain employs TRBV9 and TRBJ2-5, with 8 bases aligning to TRBD1. The CDR3 contains 15 residues. CDR1 SGDLS and CDR2 YYNGEE come from the germline V gene. V was pared by 4 bases and J by 2 bases, with 7 bases of the junction left unmatched. The CDR3 DNA reads TGTGCCAGCAGCTCTCTGACAGGGGTACAAGAGACCCAGTACTTC. It encodes CASSSLTGVQETQYF.

This clonotype was detected only a few times. J is TRBJ1-2 and V is TRBV19; D is ambiguous. Trimming removed 8 bases at V and 5 bases at J, with 9 bases between. Germline loops: CDR1 LNHDA, CDR2 SQIVND (reference sequence). The CDR3 is 11 residues long. The CDR3 DNA follows: TGTGCCAGTGGGTCCGCATATGGCTACACCTTC. It yields the protein CASGSAYGYTF.

CDR3 amino acids: CASRTIADIQYF. CDR3 bases: TGTGCCAGCAGAACGATAGCAGACATTCAGTACTTC. The chain couples TRBV6-6 to TRBJ2-4, with no clear D. Trimming removed 6 bases at V and 8 bases at J, with 11 bases between. The CDR3 consists of 12 residues. Per the germline V gene, CDR1 is MNHNY and CDR2 is SVGAGI (reference sequence).

This clonotype was found many times. This rearrangement joins TRBV30 to TRBJ2-5, with D possibly being TRBD2 (5 bases). The CDR3 runs 13 residues. Germline V gene sequence: CDR1 GTSNPN, CDR2 SVGIG (reference sequence). Trimming stripped 1 base from V and 2 bases from J, with 8 bases between. CDR3 residues: CAWSAGVQETQYF. CDR3 nucleotides: TGTGCCTGGAGTGCCGGGGTACAAGAGACCCAGTACTTC.

This clonotype was recorded a few times. CDR3 DNA: TGTGCCAGCAGTGAAATAGGTGGAGGGCGTGAAGCTTTCTTT. This gives the protein CASSEIGGGREAFF. The chain joins TRBV6-1 to TRBJ1-1; D remains unclear. The CDR3 runs 14 residues. Trimming cost V 2 bases and J 7 bases, with 14 bases left between them. From germline, CDR1 is MNHNS and CDR2 SASEGT.

This clonotype occurred many times. The V call is TRBV12-3 or TRBV12-4, the J call TRBJ1-5, with D unclear. Trimming stripped 2 bases from V and 1 base from J, with 3 bases between. This CDR3 has 13 amino acids. The CDR3 coding sequence is TGTGCCAGCAGTTTATTAAGCAATCAGCCCCAGCATTTT. As protein: CASSLLSNQPQHF.

This clonotype was seen a handful of times. The chain links TRBV7-2 to TRBJ2-2, with 9 bases lining up with TRBD1. CDR3 size: 18 residues. Per the germline V gene, CDR1 is SGHTA and CDR2 is FQGNSA. V lost 6 bases, J lost 5 bases, and 16 bases stayed unmatched. The CDR3 spells CASRYERTGVDRTGELFF. Here the CDR3 DNA reads TGTGCCAGCAGATACGAAAGGACAGGGGTGGATCGGACCGGGGAGCTGTTTTTT.

The rearrangement links TRBV29-1 to TRBJ1-1; maybe TRBD1 (5 bases). This CDR3 comprises 14 residues. Germline V gives CDR1 SQVTM, CDR2 ANQGSEA. Trimming removed 7 bases from V and 5 bases from J, with 20 bases in between. In DNA, the CDR3 is TGCAGCGGCGCACCCAGGGCCCTGGGGACTGAAGCTTTCTTT. Residues: CSGAPRALGTEAFF. The full variable domain, in which reference TRBV29-1 and TRBJ1-1 provide the parts outside the CDR3, is SAVISQKPSRDICQRGTSLTIQCQVDSQVTMMFWYRQQPGQSLTLIATANQGSEATYESGFVIDKFPISRPNLTFSTLTVSNMSPEDSSIYLCSGAPRALGTEAFFGQGTRLTVV.

This clonotype was observed a handful of times. This sequence joins TRBV4-3 and TRBJ2-2, with TRBD2 identical over 11 bases. CDR3 length: 17 residues. Per the germline V gene, CDR1 is LGHNA and CDR2 is YSLEER. V was pared by 0 bases and J by 4 bases, with 4 bases of the junction left unmatched. The CDR3 protein is CASSQDLLAGGTGELFF. In DNA, the CDR3 is TGCGCCAGCAGCCAAGATCTTCTAGCGGGAGGCACCGGGGAGCTGTTTTTT.

The table lists this clonotype with many counts. The chain couples TRBV28 to TRBJ1-2; perhaps TRBD1 as D (6 bases). The CDR3 has 14 amino acids. Germline V CDR1 and CDR2: MDHEN, SYDVKM. V lost 2 bases to trimming and J lost 2 bases, with 9 bases between them. The CDR3 region is CASSLGGANYGYTF. CDR3 DNA: TGTGCCAGCAGTTTAGGGGGGGCCAACTATGGCTACACCTTC.

The chain employs TRBV12-3 or TRBV12-4 and TRBJ1-4; D uncertain. This CDR3 comprises 15 residues. V was pared by 6 bases and J by 8 bases, with 19 bases between. This CDR3 is CASRDEIRSGEKLFF. Written as DNA, the CDR3 is TGTGCCAGCAGGGATGAAATACGTTCCGGGGAAAAACTGTTTTTT.

This clonotype has more than one count but fewer than ten. The V gene is TRBV12-3 or TRBV12-4, the J gene TRBJ1-1; possible D gene TRBD1, 5 bases. The CDR3 length is 14 residues. The V gene lost 6 bases and the J gene lost 0 bases, with 11 bases spanning the gap. The CDR3 DNA follows: TGTGCCAGCAGCCCACAGGCCTTGAACACTGAAGCTTTCTTT. Translated, it gives CASSPQALNTEAFF.